This T cell receptor (beta chain) was sequenced in a study of early stage breast cancer tumors. As for the study in general: ER+/PR+/HER2- status applied to about 70% of the 16 invasive breast tumors. Eight ER+/PR+/HER2- tumors were invasive ductal; a few were invasive lobular.

Produced via immunoSEQ multiplex PCR; TCRdb's table is partial and in-frame only. Among 5,000 to 7,500 clones, 50% to 75% were seen once, and the ten largest hold roughly 13%. The V segment lost 4 bases and the J segment 3 bases; nucleotides outside the gene matches: 9. This CDR3 contains 16 residues. Germline-derived CDR1 and CDR2 are SGDLS and YYNGEE. The sequenced sample was normal breast tissue next to the tumor. This TCR was recovered from a person aged 45-65 years with breast cancer. The rearrangement joins TRBV9 to TRBJ1-4, with 7 bases fitting TRBD1. CDR3 nucleotides: TGTGCCAGCAGCAAGACTCCGGGACAGCCTAATGAAAAACTGTTTTTT. It codes for CASSKTPGQPNEKLFF.